This TCR beta chain comes out of a study of human thymus T cells. This clone was observed a single time. Its antigen is still unknown. The data were produced by immunoSEQ multiplex PCR, yet TCRdb's version contains in-frame clones alone and is incomplete. The sample lists 46,000 or so clones; approximately 95% were seen once. Study-level points and caveats: V and J gene usage appeared biased in thymic and blood repertoires.

This clonotype was sampled from a girl under two years old with a congenital heart defect but otherwise immunologically healthy. Sequencing used blood.

CDR3 protein: CASSLAWTGGATNEKLFF. The CDR3 coding sequence is TGTGCCAGCAGCTTGGCGTGGACAGGGGGCGCAACTAATGAAAAACTGTTTTTT. The chain is built from TRBV5-8 and TRBJ1-4, with TRBD1 matching over 11 bases. V was pared by 0 bases and J by 0 bases, with 4 bases of the junction left unmatched. From germline, CDR1 is SGHTS and CDR2 YDEGEE. The CDR3 runs 18 residues.